What follows are 14 T cell receptor beta chains derived from one specimen sequenced in a study of CD8+ T cells in alopecia areata. The treatment here: oral pan-JAK inhibitor, 5-10 mg twice daily. After isolation, RNA underwent reverse transcription to generate cDNA as the sequencing template. Only in-frame clones appear in the TCRdb table, and some are missing; sequencing was by immunoSEQ multiplex PCR. The sample contains about 190,000 clones, 60% of which appear only once. Material: CD4+ T cells sorted from blood, obtained at week 4, from a patient treated with tofacitinib. The receptors come from a human donor with alopecia areata.

The CDR3 loop reads CSGRRQTDTQYF. In nucleotides, the CDR3 is TGCAGCGGTCGCAGACAGACAGATACGCAGTATTTT. The chain carries TRBV29-1 and TRBJ2-3, with a tentative D call TRBD1 (5 bases). The CDR3 totals 12 residues. Germline CDR1 SQVTM, CDR2 ANQGSEA. V was pared by 7 bases and J by 3 bases, with 11 bases between.

The rearrangement joins TRBV5-1 to TRBJ1-1; no clear D. V gave up 6 bases and J gave up 3 bases, with 12 bases separating them. There are 13 residues in the CDR3. Germline V lookup: CDR1 SGHRS, CDR2 YFSETQ. CDR3 sequence: CASNPGWDTEAFF. The CDR3 coding sequence is TGCGCCAGCAATCCTGGGTGGGACACTGAAGCTTTCTTT.

CDR3 in amino acids: CASSIEVGTGGQETQYF. The DNA for the CDR3 is TGTGCCAGTAGTATTGAGGTGGGGACAGGGGGCCAAGAGACCCAGTACTTC. The chain has TRBV19 and TRBJ2-5, with 11 bases identical to TRBD1. This CDR3 comprises 17 residues. Germline V lookup: CDR1 LNHDA, CDR2 SQIVND (reference sequence). Trimming at V came to 3 bases and at J to 1 base, leaving 7 bases not matched to a gene.

This chain connects TRBV5-1 to TRBJ1-2; D is uncertain. V dropped 4 bases and J dropped 4 bases, with 8 bases sitting between them. Germline V gene lookup returns CDR1 SGHRS and CDR2 YFSETQ. The CDR3 length is 12 residues. The CDR3 loop reads CASSGGVYGYTF. CDR3 sequence (DNA): TGCGCCAGCAGCGGCGGGGTCTATGGCTACACCTTC.

This sequence joins TRBV27 and TRBJ2-7, with a tentative D call TRBD2 (6 bases). CDR3 size: 12 residues. V shed 6 bases and J shed 7 bases, with 13 bases lying between them. Germline assignment: CDR1 MNHEY and CDR2 SMNVEV (reference sequence). CDR3 residues: CASSIPGGEQYF. The CDR3 DNA follows: TGTGCCAGCAGCATACCTGGGGGGGAGCAGTACTTC.

This clone was seen just once. The V gene is TRBV30, the J gene TRBJ2-7; 8 bases fit TRBD2. Germline assignment: CDR1 GTSNPN and CDR2 SVGIG (reference sequence). V dropped 5 bases and J dropped 1; count of bases not matched to a gene: 7. The CDR3 is 14 amino acids. The DNA of the CDR3 is TGTGCCTGGTCCACTAGCGGTTATTCCTACGAGCAGTACTTC. This sequence encodes CAWSTSGYSYEQYF.

This chain joins TRBV6-5 and TRBJ2-5; weak D call: TRBD1 (5 bases). The CDR3 extends over 13 amino acids. Germline values: CDR1 MNHEY, CDR2 SVGAGI. Trimming took off 7 bases at V and 5 bases at J, with 14 bases between the two ends. CDR3 nucleotide sequence: TGTGCCAGCACGTCCCAGGGTCGGGAGACCCAGTACTTC. This sequence encodes CASTSQGRETQYF.

This rearrangement joins TRBV10-3 to TRBJ1-1; D not resolved. The CDR3 length is 13 residues. V lost 4 bases to trimming and J lost 0 bases, with 6 bases between them. The germline V gene encodes CDR1 ENHRY and CDR2 SYGVKD. The CDR3 spells CAISGTMNTEAFF. CDR3 nucleotide sequence: TGTGCCATCAGTGGAACAATGAACACTGAAGCTTTCTTT.

This clone was counted between two and nine times. The V and J genes are TRBV19 and TRBJ2-5; TRBD2 is a possible D gene (5 bases). Trimming left V 9 bases short and J 5 bases short, with 13 bases between. The germline CDR1 and CDR2 sequences are LNHDA and SQIVND (reference sequence). The CDR3 consists of 12 residues. CDR3 sequence: CASGESPETQYF. The CDR3 DNA sequence: TGTGCCAGCGGGGAGTCGCCGGAGACCCAGTACTTC. The variable domain in full, with the rest retrieved from reference TRBV19 and TRBJ2-5, is DGGITQSPKYLFRKEGQNVTLSCEQNLNHDAMYWYRQDPGQGLRLIYYSQIVNDFQKGDIAEGYSVSREKKESFPLTVTSAQKNPTAFYLCASGESPETQYFGPGTRLLVL.

This clone has a handful of counts. This sequence joins TRBV18 and TRBJ1-5; 7 bases match TRBD1. CDR1 and CDR2 from the germline V gene are KGHSH and LQKENI. The length of the CDR3 is 14 residues. V gave up 1 base and J gave up 6 bases; unmatched junction bases: 3. CDR3 protein: CASSPQQGSQPQHF. DNA for the CDR3: TGTGCCAGCTCACCACAACAGGGGTCTCAGCCCCAGCATTTT. Combining the CDR3 with reference TRBV18 and TRBJ1-5 gives the whole variable domain NAGVMQNPRHLVRRRGQEARLRCSPMKGHSHVYWYRQLPEEGLKFMVYLQKENIIDESGMPKERFSAEFPKEGPSILRIQQVVRGDSAAYFCASSPQQGSQPQHFGDGTRLSIL.

The V gene is TRBV6-5, the J gene TRBJ2-5; tentatively, D is TRBD1 (5 bases). Germline V lookup: CDR1 MNHEY, CDR2 SVGAGI. The CDR3 runs to 11 residues. Trimming left V 7 bases short and J 5 bases short, with 8 bases between. The CDR3 reads CASTRAETQYF. DNA of the CDR3: TGTGCCAGCACCAGGGCGGAGACCCAGTACTTC.

This clone was observed a handful of times. The CDR3 region is CASSPDRVGEKLFF. The CDR3 DNA reads TGTGCCAGCAGCCCGGACAGGGTTGGTGAAAAACTGTTTTTT. V usage is TRBV4-2 and J usage is TRBJ1-4, with 8 nucleotides matching TRBD1. This CDR3 has 14 amino acids. The J segment lost 7 bases and the V segment lost 4 bases, leaving 5 bases of the junction unmatched. Per the germline V gene, CDR1 is LGHNA and CDR2 is YNFKEQ.

This chain connects TRBV9 to TRBJ2-1, with a tentative D call TRBD2 (5 bases). CDR1 is SGDLS, CDR2 YYNGEE, per germline. Trimming cost V 4 bases and J 6 bases, with 14 bases left between them. This CDR3 has 14 residues. The CDR3 here is CASSFGILPNEQFF. The CDR3 coding sequence is TGTGCCAGCAGCTTCGGGATCCTGCCCAATGAGCAGTTCTTC.

This sequence joins TRBV5-1 and TRBJ2-2; D perhaps matches TRBD2 (5 bases). Trimming took off 4 bases at V and 0 bases at J, with 13 bases between the two ends. The germline CDR1 and CDR2 sequences are SGHRS and YFSETQ. The CDR3 consists of 16 residues. The CDR3 DNA sequence: TGCGCCAGCAGCGAAGGAGCGGTCTCGAACACCGGGGAGCTGTTTTTT. It codes for CASSEGAVSNTGELFF.